This T cell receptor (beta chain) was captured in a study of blood T cell repertoires in COVID-19. Looking at the study overall: Sample material is recorded as cDNA or gDNA derived from T cells, B-cell-depleted T cells, or PBMCs.

CDR1 is MNHEY and CDR2 is SVGAGI in the germline V gene. Trimming took 8 bases from V and 1 from J, leaving 8 bases between them. This CDR3 spans 12 amino acids. TCRdb's copy holds only in-frame clones and misses some; the assay was immunoSEQ multiplex PCR. The sample shows approximately 35,000 clones, about 80% of them seen only once. The sequenced sample consisted of peripheral blood. V is TRBV6-5 and J is TRBJ1-2, with TRBD1 as a possible D gene (5 bases). The sequence derives from a man older than 75 with acute or convalescent COVID-19. CDR3 sequence (DNA): TGTGCCAGCTCAGACAGTAACTATGGCTACACCTTC. This sequence encodes CASSDSNYGYTF.